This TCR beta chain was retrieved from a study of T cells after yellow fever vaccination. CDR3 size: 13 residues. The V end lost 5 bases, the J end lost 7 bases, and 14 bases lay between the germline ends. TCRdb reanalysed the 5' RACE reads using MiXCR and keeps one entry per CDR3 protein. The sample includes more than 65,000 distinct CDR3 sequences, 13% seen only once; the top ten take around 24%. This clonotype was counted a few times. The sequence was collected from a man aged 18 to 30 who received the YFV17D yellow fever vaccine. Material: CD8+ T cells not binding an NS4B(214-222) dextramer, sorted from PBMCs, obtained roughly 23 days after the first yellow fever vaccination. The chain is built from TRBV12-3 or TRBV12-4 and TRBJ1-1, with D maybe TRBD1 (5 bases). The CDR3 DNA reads TGTGCCAGCAGTCCAAGGGGACGCTTTGAAGCTTTCTTT. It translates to CASSPRGRFEAFF.